In this sample, the clone carrying this TCR beta chain turned up a few times. The target antigen is unknown. The trim removed 2 bases at V and 7 bases at J, leaving 8 bases unmatched. CDR1 is SGHVS, CDR2 FNYEAQ, per germline. The CDR3 consists of 16 residues. This entry is derived from a study of shared clonotypes between healthy human individuals. Broader study findings: Among donors, sharing of clonotypes was expected to be affected by sequencing depth. Sampling included only blood; tissue repertoires likely differ.

Assay execution proceeded at the deep level. Once extracted for a subset, genomic DNA was divided evenly among several immunoSEQ plates. Method: immunoSEQ multiplex PCR; TCRdb's copy keeps in-frame clones and lacks some. This table has around 500,000 clones, 75% to 85% appearing once. The sequence was obtained from a woman aged 40 to 50 in good health. Some clones in this sample may be carry-over from other donors' samples. The chain uses TRBV7-6 and TRBJ2-2, with TRBD1 identical over 9 bases. The sequenced sample was PBMCs. The CDR3 DNA reads as TGTGCCAGCAGCTTAACGGACAGGGGAACGAACGGGGAGCTGTTTTTT. This gives the protein CASSLTDRGTNGELFF. The full variable domain, with the rest looked up from reference TRBV7-6 and TRBJ2-2, is GAGVSQSPRYKVTKRGQDVALRCDPISGHVSLYWYRQALGQGPEFLTYFNYEAQQDKSGLPNDRFSAERPEGSISTLTIQRTEQRDSAMYRCASSLTDRGTNGELFFGEGSRLTVL.